A selection of T cell receptor beta chains follows, all from one sample in a study of post-analysis software for immune sequencing data. Using its own MiXCR run on the PCR reads, TCRdb lists one record per CDR3 protein. The table shows 650,000 to 850,000 distinct CDR3 sequences, with roughly 50% occurring only once. Sequences were obtained from blood. These receptors all stem from a girl aged 5-17 years with multiple sclerosis. Both conserved end residues are part of each CDR3. A D gene is named only where the DNA matches it firmly. Only part of the rows carry a size: once, few, many, or a class if the clone is expanded.

V: TRBV5-1; length: 12; size: NA; J: TRBJ2-3; D: NA; DNA: TGCGCCACCTGGGACAACACAGATACGCAGTATTTT; CDR3: CATWDNTDTQYF
V: TRBV10-3; length: 14; size: NA; J: TRBJ1-2; D: NA; DNA: TGTGCCATCAGTGAGTCGTTCCAGGGCCGGGGCTACACCTTC; CDR3: CAISESFQGRGYTF
V: TRBV27; length: 15; size: NA; J: TRBJ2-5; D: TRBD1; DNA: TGTGCCAGCAGACTCTCCGGGACAGGGGGGGAGACCCAGTACTTC; CDR3: CASRLSGTGGETQYF
V: TRBV15; length: 16; size: few; J: TRBJ2-3; D: NA; DNA: TGTGCCACCAGCAGAGGGAGCGGCGTTAGCACAGATACGCAGTATTTT; CDR3: CATSRGSGVSTDTQYF
V: TRBV29-1; length: 12; size: NA; J: TRBJ2-1; D: NA; DNA: TGCAGCGCCGTGCTCCCCCGCGATGAGCAGTTCTTC; CDR3: CSAVLPRDEQFF
V: TRBV6-6; length: 13; size: NA; J: TRBJ2-7; D: TRBD1; DNA: TGTGCCAGCAGGTACCTGGACAGGGGCGAGCAGTACTTC; CDR3: CASRYLDRGEQYF
V: TRBV7-9; length: 14; size: NA; J: TRBJ1-1; D: TRBD1; DNA: TGTGCCAGCAGCTCGCCGGACAGGGGTAATGAAGCTCTCTTT; CDR3: CASSSPDRGNEALF
V: TRBV3-1; length: 15; size: NA; J: TRBJ1-2; D: NA; DNA: TGTGCCAGCAGTCGAAATCCCGACACCTCCTATGGCTACACCTTC; CDR3: CASSRNPDTSYGYTF
V: TRBV25-1; length: 14; size: NA; J: TRBJ2-1; D: NA; DNA: TGTGCCAGCAGTTCGGACTTCACCTACAATGAGCAGTTCTTC; CDR3: CASSSDFTYNEQFF
V: TRBV20-1; length: 12; size: few; J: TRBJ2-1; D: TRBD2; DNA: TGCAGTGCGGGGACTAGCGGGAGAAAGCCGTTCTTC; CDR3: CSAGTSGRKPFF
V: TRBV10-3; length: 15; size: NA; J: TRBJ1-2; D: TRBD1; DNA: TGTGCCATCAGTGAAGGACAGGGGGCGGGCTATGGCTACACCTTC; CDR3: CAISEGQGAGYGYTF
V: TRBV20-1; length: 15; size: NA; J: TRBJ2-7; D: TRBD2; DNA: TGCAGTGCAAGAGGACTAGCCCAAAGCTCCTACGAGCAGTACTTC; CDR3: CSARGLAQSSYEQYF